This T cell receptor beta chain was sequenced in a study of blood T cells in healthy people across ages. Study-level results: With age, beta diversity per million T cells declined roughly linearly, significantly by 35 to 40.

Points on this clonotype: Antigen unknown.

A J-beta primer mix and a sample-barcoded 5' primer were used in a second PCR of roughly 6 to 11 cycles. TCRdb itself ran the 5' RACE reads through MiXCR, one entry per CDR3 protein. The sample has roughly 900,000 distinct CDR3 sequences, roughly 26% seen once. The TCR sequence derives from a woman of 80 years or more in good health. Sequenced: blood.

CDR3 loop: CASSLAAGLAETYEQYF. The DNA for the CDR3 is TGTGCCAGCAGCTTGGCCGCGGGACTAGCGGAGACTTACGAGCAGTACTTC. The chain joins TRBV5-5 to TRBJ2-5, with TRBD2 matching 11 bases. With the DNA end fitting TRBJ2-7 better, the J assignment may be wrong. This CDR3 spans 17 amino acids. In germline, CDR1 is SGHKS, CDR2 YYEKEE (reference sequence).